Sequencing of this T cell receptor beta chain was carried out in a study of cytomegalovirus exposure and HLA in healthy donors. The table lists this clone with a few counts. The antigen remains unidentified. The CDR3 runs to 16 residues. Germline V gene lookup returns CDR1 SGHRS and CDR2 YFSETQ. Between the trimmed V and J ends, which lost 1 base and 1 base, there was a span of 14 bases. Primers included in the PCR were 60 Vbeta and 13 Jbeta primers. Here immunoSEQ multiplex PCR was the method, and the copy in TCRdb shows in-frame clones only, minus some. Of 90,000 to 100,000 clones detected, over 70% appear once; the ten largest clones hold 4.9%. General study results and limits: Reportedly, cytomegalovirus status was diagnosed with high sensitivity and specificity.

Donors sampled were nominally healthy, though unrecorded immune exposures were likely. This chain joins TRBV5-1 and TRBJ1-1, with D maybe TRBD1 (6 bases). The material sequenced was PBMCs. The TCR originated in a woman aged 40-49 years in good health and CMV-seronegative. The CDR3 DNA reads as TGCGCCAGCAGCTTGAAGGTCGGGGGGCCGAACACTGAAGCTTTCTTT. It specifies CASSLKVGGPNTEAFF.